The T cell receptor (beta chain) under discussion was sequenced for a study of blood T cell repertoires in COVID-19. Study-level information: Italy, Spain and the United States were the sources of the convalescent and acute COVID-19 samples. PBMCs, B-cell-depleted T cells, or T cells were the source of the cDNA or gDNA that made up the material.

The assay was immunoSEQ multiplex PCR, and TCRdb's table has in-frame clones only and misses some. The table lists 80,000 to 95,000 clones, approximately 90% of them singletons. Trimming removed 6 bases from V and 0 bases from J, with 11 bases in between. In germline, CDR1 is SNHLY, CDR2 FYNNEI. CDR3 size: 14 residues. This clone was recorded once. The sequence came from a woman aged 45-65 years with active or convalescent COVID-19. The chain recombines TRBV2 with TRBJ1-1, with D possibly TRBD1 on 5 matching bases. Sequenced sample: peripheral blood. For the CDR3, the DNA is TGTGCCAGCAGCCTCAGGGATATGAACACTGAAGCTTTCTTT. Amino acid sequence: CASSLRDMNTEAFF.